This T cell receptor (beta chain) appears in the sequencing data of a study of cytomegalovirus exposure and HLA in healthy donors. From germline, CDR1 is WNHNN and CDR2 SYGVQD (reference sequence). The trim removed 5 bases at V and 3 bases at J, leaving 7 bases unmatched. This CDR3 contains 15 residues. A multiplex PCR was run with 60 Vbeta primers and 13 Jbeta primers. Sequenced by immunoSEQ multiplex PCR; TCRdb stores in-frame clones only, minus some. The sample consists of under 140,000 clones, 65% to 85% of them appearing once. The receptor comes from a man aged 30 to 39 in good health and CMV-seropositive. V and J are TRBV10-1 and TRBJ2-3, with 8 bases matching TRBD2. Source material: PBMCs. DNA of the CDR3: TGCGCCAGCAGTCGGACCGGGACTAGAACAGATACGCAGTATTTT. As protein: CASSRTGTRTDTQYF.